The 12 T cell receptor beta chains below all came from one sample that was sequenced in a study of cytomegalovirus exposure and HLA in healthy donors. This PCR relied on a set of 60 Vbeta primers and 13 Jbeta primers. The assay was immunoSEQ multiplex PCR, and TCRdb's table has in-frame clones only and misses some. The table records 30,000 to 45,000 clones, more than 80% of them present only once. The sample comprised PBMCs. These receptor sequences come from a woman in her thirties or forties in good health and CMV-seronegative.

This rearrangement joins TRBV7-2 to TRBJ1-6; possible D gene TRBD1, 5 bases. The CDR3 covers 16 residues. V gave up 5 bases and J gave up 0 bases, with 11 bases separating them. Looked up from germline, CDR1 is SGHTA and CDR2 is FQGNSA. The CDR3 protein is CASSQSGGSYNSPLHF. In nucleotides, the CDR3 is TGTGCCAGCAGCCAGAGCGGGGGCTCCTATAATTCACCCCTCCACTTT.

The CDR3 DNA is TGTGCCAGCAGTTACTCCTGGCAGGGCTCAGGATCACCCCTCCACTTT. This gives the protein CASSYSWQGSGSPLHF. The V gene is TRBV6-5, the J gene TRBJ1-6; D possibly corresponds to TRBD1 (5 bases). CDR3 size: 16 residues. Germline V CDR1 and CDR2: MNHEY, SVGAGI. V was trimmed by 0 bases and J by 10 bases, leaving 16 bases between them.

The rearrangement joins TRBV19 to TRBJ2-1; 9 bases match TRBD2. The germline CDR1 and CDR2 sequences are LNHDA and SQIVND (reference sequence). V was pared by 1 base and J by 2 bases, with 3 bases of the junction left unmatched. The CDR3 runs 16 residues. In DNA, the CDR3 is TGTGCCAGTAGTATAGCTCCTAGCGGGGCCTACAATGAGCAGTTCTTC. Translated, it gives CASSIAPSGAYNEQFF.

The chain recombines TRBV4-1 with TRBJ1-1, with a possible D match to TRBD1 (5 bases). The CDR3 has 13 amino acids. The V end was cut by 4 bases, the J end by 0 bases, with 6 bases between. Germline V gene lookup returns CDR1 MGHRA and CDR2 YSYEKL. This CDR3 is CASSPRVNTEAFF. The CDR3 DNA is TGCGCCAGCAGCCCCAGGGTGAACACTGAAGCTTTCTTT.

This chain connects TRBV9 to TRBJ1-1; no definite D call. V was cut by 1 base and J by 1 base, with 8 bases left in between. The CDR3 sequence is 14 residues long. Germline CDR1 and CDR2: SGDLS and YYNGEE. The CDR3 protein is CASSVSSANTEAFF. The CDR3 DNA is TGTGCCAGCAGCGTATCCAGCGCGAACACTGAAGCTTTCTTT.

The CDR3 DNA reads TGTGCCAGCAGCCAACCCCGGACTAGCCTCAAGGCGGATGAGCAGTTCTTC. Translation gives CASSQPRTSLKADEQFF. The chain uses TRBV14 and TRBJ2-1, with 8 bases matching TRBD2. The germline gives CDR1 SGHDN, CDR2 FVKESK. The CDR3 extends over 17 amino acids. The trim removed 2 bases at V and 8 bases at J, leaving 14 bases unmatched. Variable domain in full (rest from reference TRBV14 and TRBJ2-1): EAGVTQFPSHSVIEKGQTVTLRCDPISGHDNLYWYRRVMGKEIKFLLHFVKESKQDESGMPNNRFLAERTGGTYSTLKVQPAELEDSGVYFCASSQPRTSLKADEQFFGPGTRLTVL.

V gene TRBV5-6 combines with J gene TRBJ2-5, with a weak D call TRBD1 (6 bases). Germline CDR1 reads SGHDT; CDR2 reads YYEEEE. V lost 6 bases, J lost 5 bases, and 20 bases lay in between. This CDR3 has 15 amino acids. DNA for the CDR3: TGTGCCAGCACCTCCGCCGGGACACCGTACGAGACCCAGTACTTC. Translating gives CASTSAGTPYETQYF. Together with reference TRBV5-6 and TRBJ2-5, the CDR3 gives the full variable domain: DAGVTQSPTHLIKTRGQQVTLRCSPKSGHDTVSWYQQALGQGPQFIFQYYEEEERQRGNFPDRFSGHQFPNYSSELNVNALLLGDSALYLCASTSAGTPYETQYFGPGTRLLVL.

The rearrangement uses TRBV9 and TRBJ2-5; 15 bases are a match to TRBD2. The ends lost 4 bases at V and 2 bases at J; junction bases unmatched: 6. CDR1 and CDR2 (germline): SGDLS, YYNGEE. The CDR3 contains 17 residues. CDR3 amino acids: CASSPGLAGGRQETQYF. The CDR3 DNA is TGTGCCAGCAGCCCAGGACTAGCGGGGGGGCGGCAAGAGACCCAGTACTTC. Complete variable domain (other parts from reference TRBV9 and TRBJ2-5): DSGVTQTPKHLITATGQRVTLRCSPRSGDLSVYWYQQSLDQGLQFLIQYYNGEERAKGNILERFSAQQFPDLHSELNLSSLELGDSALYFCASSPGLAGGRQETQYFGPGTRLLVL.

The sample holds a few counts of this clone. The chain employs TRBV6-5 and TRBJ1-5, with D perhaps TRBD1 (6 bases). Germline V gene sequence: CDR1 MNHEY, CDR2 SVGAGI. The V end lost 0 bases, the J end lost 5 bases, and 11 bases lay between the germline ends. The CDR3 spans 15 residues. CDR3 in DNA: TGTGCCAGCAGTTACTCCCAATGGGGGCATCAGCCCCAGCATTTT. As protein: CASSYSQWGHQPQHF.

This clone has only a few counts. V is TRBV14 and J is TRBJ1-1; no clear D gene. This CDR3 contains 13 residues. The V gene's germline CDR1 is SGHDN and CDR2 FVKESK. Trimming stripped 4 bases from V and 10 bases from J, with 16 bases between. CDR3 sequence reads: CASSLAGVSTAFF. In nucleotides, the CDR3 is TGTGCCAGCAGCCTGGCCGGGGTTTCGACAGCTTTCTTT.

The chain links TRBV27 to TRBJ2-1; 9 bases align to TRBD2. Trimming removed 1 base from V and 5 bases from J; junction bases left unmatched: 6. This CDR3 has 16 residues. Germline CDR1 and CDR2: MNHEY and SMNVEV (reference sequence). CDR3 DNA: TGTGCCAGCAGTTTATGGGGAGCGGGGGGTCACAATGAGCAGTTCTTC. Translated: CASSLWGAGGHNEQFF.

This clone was detected a few times. The sample holds other DNA sequences that translate to the same CDR3. CDR3 in DNA: TGTGCCAGCAGCAAGGGACTAGCGGACTCCTACAATGAGCAGTTCTTC. Protein sequence: CASSKGLADSYNEQFF. The chain joins TRBV5-4 to TRBJ2-1; the match to TRBD2 covers 11 bases. This CDR3 spans 16 amino acids. In germline, CDR1 is SGHNT, CDR2 YYREEE (reference sequence). V was clipped by 4 bases and J by 0 bases; unmatched bases: 3. The whole variable domain, filled in from reference TRBV5-4 and TRBJ2-1, reads ETGVTQSPTHLIKTRGQQVTLRCSSQSGHNTVSWYQQALGQGPQFIFQYYREEENGRGNFPPRFSGLQFPNYSSELNVNALELDDSALYLCASSKGLADSYNEQFFGPGTRLTVL.